A single sample is the source of the 27 T cell receptor beta chains below, sequenced in a study of blood T cell repertoires in COVID-19. TCRdb's table, derived via immunoSEQ multiplex PCR, lists solely in-frame clones and lacks some. The sample has approximately 300,000 clones, around 90% seen once. Sequencing was carried out using PBMCs or T cells enriched from blood (not recorded which). The receptors were sampled from a woman aged 25 to 39 who had recovered from COVID-19.

This chain uses TRBV7-2 with TRBJ2-7, with no clear D. The ends were cut back, 1 base at V and 1 base at J, with 8 bases in the middle. Germline lookup yields CDR1 SGHTA and CDR2 FQGNSA. This CDR3 is 14 amino acids long. The CDR3 coding sequence is TGTGCCAGCAGCTTAGGCGCGAGTTCCTACGAGCAGTACTTC. Protein product: CASSLGASSYEQYF.

The chain joins TRBV6-2 or TRBV6-3 to TRBJ1-5; D gene ambiguous. This CDR3 contains 16 residues. From germline, CDR1 is MNHEY and CDR2 SVGEGT. Trimming took off 5 bases at V and 5 bases at J, with 19 bases between the two ends. CDR3 residues: CASSPRAGPPYQPQHF. The CDR3, as DNA: TGTGCCAGCAGTCCGAGGGCGGGCCCCCCTTATCAGCCCCAGCATTTT.

The gene calls are TRBV5-1 and TRBJ2-1, with 10 bases matching TRBD2. This CDR3 spans 16 amino acids. From germline, CDR1 is SGHRS and CDR2 YFSETQ. V lost 4 bases and J lost 10; bases outside the gene matches: 14. The CDR3 DNA follows: TGCGCCAGCAGCCTAGGTAGGACTAGCGGTTTGGACGAGCAGTTCTTC. Encoded protein: CASSLGRTSGLDEQFF.

CDR3 sequence (DNA): TGTGCCAGCAGCGTAGTCAGGGTTGAGTATGGCTACACCTTC. Its protein product is CASSVVRVEYGYTF. The chain carries TRBV9 and TRBJ1-2; TRBD1 is a possible D gene (5 bases). Per germline, CDR1 SGDLS and CDR2 YYNGEE. Deletions cut 0 bases from V and 5 bases from J, with 11 bases between. The CDR3 has 14 residues.

The chain recombines TRBV7-2 with TRBJ1-4, with 9 bases identical to TRBD1. Germline CDR1 SGHTA, CDR2 FQGNSA. With V trimmed by 6 bases and J by 8 bases, 4 bases remained unmatched. This CDR3 region has 13 residues. CDR3 coding DNA: TGTGCCAGCAGTACAGGGGGCAGAGAAAAACTGTTTTTT. It encodes CASSTGGREKLFF.

Concerning this clone itself: Other DNA sequences within the sample encode an identical CDR3. The chain couples TRBV28 to TRBJ2-7, with 7 bases matching TRBD1. The CDR3 runs 12 residues. CDR1 and CDR2 from the germline V gene are MDHEN and SYDVKM. V dropped 6 bases and J dropped 1; count of bases not matched to a gene: 0. CDR3 nucleotide sequence: TGTGCCAGCAGGACAGGGTCCTACGAGCAGTACTTC. It encodes CASRTGSYEQYF.

V is TRBV5-6 and J is TRBJ2-7, with TRBD1 matching 8 bases. In germline, CDR1 is SGHDT, CDR2 YYEEEE. The CDR3 length is 16 residues. V gave up 4 bases and J gave up 0 bases; unmatched junction bases: 9. The CDR3 sequence: CASSGGQEFRSYEQYF. The CDR3 nucleotides read TGTGCCAGCAGCGGGGGACAGGAATTCCGCTCCTACGAGCAGTACTTC. Full variable domain (remainder filled in from reference TRBV5-6 and TRBJ2-7): DAGVTQSPTHLIKTRGQQVTLRCSPKSGHDTVSWYQQALGQGPQFIFQYYEEEERQRGNFPDRFSGHQFPNYSSELNVNALLLGDSALYLCASSGGQEFRSYEQYFGPGTRLTVT.

The CDR3 nucleotides read TGTGCCAGCAGCTTAGGGGCATTCTATGGCTACACCTTC. It codes for CASSLGAFYGYTF. The rearrangement links TRBV7-8 to TRBJ1-2; D is unclear. Germline loops: CDR1 SGHVS, CDR2 FQNEAQ. The CDR3 spans 13 residues. Between the trimmed V and J ends, which lost 1 base and 4 bases, there was a span of 7 bases.

V is TRBV2 and J is TRBJ2-7; 9 nucleotides match TRBD2. V lost 8 bases, J lost 3 bases, and 11 bases stayed unmatched. The CDR3 consists of 15 residues. From germline, CDR1 is SNHLY and CDR2 FYNNEI. The CDR3: CASRGGLAGNYEQYF. The DNA of the CDR3 is TGTGCCAGCCGGGGGGGGCTAGCGGGAAACTACGAGCAGTACTTC.

The J gene is TRBJ2-2, the V gene TRBV5-1; 7 positions match TRBD1. V dropped 4 bases and J dropped 6; count of bases not matched to a gene: 3. The CDR3 runs 13 residues. Looked up from germline, CDR1 is SGHRS and CDR2 is YFSETQ. The CDR3 DNA reads TGCGCCAGCAGCGCACAGGGGTCCGGGGAGCTGTTTTTT. Translation gives CASSAQGSGELFF.

The chain has TRBV9 and TRBJ2-2; 10 nucleotides align to TRBD2. In germline, CDR1 is SGDLS, CDR2 YYNGEE. CDR3 length: 19 residues. J lost 4 bases, V lost 5 bases, and 17 bases had no gene match. The CDR3 DNA follows: TGTGCCAGCAGTAGCGTACCTAGCGGGAGTAGTTCGGGCACCGGGGAGCTGTTTTTT. It yields the protein CASSSVPSGSSSGTGELFF.

The chain combines TRBV27 with TRBJ2-1, with D possibly TRBD2 on 5 matching bases. The V end lost 4 bases, the J end lost 6 bases, and 16 bases lay between the germline ends. Germline CDR1 reads MNHEY; CDR2 reads SMNVEV (reference sequence). The CDR3 consists of 15 residues. The DNA for the CDR3 is TGTGCCAGCAGTTCTTACCGGGTCCGGGGCAATGAGCAGTTCTTC. Translation: CASSSYRVRGNEQFF.

The chain couples TRBV28 to TRBJ2-7, with a possible D match to TRBD2 (5 bases). CDR1 is MDHEN and CDR2 is SYDVKM in the germline V gene. V lost 10 bases to trimming and J lost 3 bases, with 13 bases between them. The CDR3 contains 12 residues. Here the CDR3 DNA reads TGTGCCATCCGCGGGCGGTTCTACGAGCAGTACTTC. Its translation is CAIRGRFYEQYF.

DNA of the CDR3: TGCGCCAGTGGACAGGGAGGCTATGGCTACACCTTC. As protein: CASGQGGYGYTF. The chain links TRBV5-1 to TRBJ1-2, with TRBD1 matching over 8 bases. Germline loops: CDR1 SGHRS, CDR2 YFSETQ. CDR3 length equals 12 residues. V was pared by 8 bases and J by 4 bases, with 4 bases of the junction left unmatched.

The CDR3 reads CASSLNRRDEKLFF. CDR3 bases: TGCGCCAGCAGCTTGAACAGGCGAGATGAAAAACTGTTTTTT. The V call is TRBV5-1, the J call TRBJ1-4, with D possibly being TRBD1 (5 bases). Between the trimmed V and J ends, which lost 1 base and 6 bases, there was a span of 10 bases. The CDR3 is 14 amino acids. CDR1 is SGHRS, CDR2 YFSETQ, per germline. The complete variable domain, with remaining parts taken from reference TRBV5-1 and TRBJ1-4, reads KAGVTQTPRYLIKTRGQQVTLSCSPISGHRSVSWYQQTPGQGLQFLFEYFSETQRNKGNFPGRFSGRQFSNSRSEMNVSTLELGDSALYLCASSLNRRDEKLFFGSGTQLSVL.

The rearrangement links TRBV20-1 to TRBJ2-1, with 7 nucleotides matching TRBD2. Germline assignment: CDR1 DFQATT and CDR2 SNEGSKA (reference sequence). V shed 6 bases and J 9 bases; nucleotides not matched to a gene: 5. The CDR3 is 11 residues long. As DNA, the CDR3 is TGCAGTGCAGCTAGCGGTACTGAGCAGTTCTTC. Protein: CSAASGTEQFF.

The J gene is TRBJ1-1, the V gene TRBV11-2, with 10 bases aligning to TRBD1. The CDR3 extends over 14 amino acids. Germline-derived CDR1 and CDR2 are SGHAT and FQNNGV. Trimming at V came to 5 bases and at J to 8 bases, leaving 8 bases not matched to a gene. CDR3 in amino acids: CASSRAWTGGEAFF. DNA for the CDR3: TGTGCCAGCAGCCGAGCCTGGACAGGGGGAGAAGCTTTCTTT.

The CDR3 DNA sequence: TGCGCCAGCAGACCAGCATTTTTCCGGGACAATGAGCAGTTCTTC. Translating it yields CASRPAFFRDNEQFF. V usage is TRBV4-1 and J usage is TRBJ2-1; D remains unclear. Germline CDR1 and CDR2: MGHRA and YSYEKL. The ends were cut back, 6 bases at V and 5 bases at J, with 17 bases in the middle. The CDR3 is 15 residues long.

This rearrangement joins TRBV20-1 to TRBJ2-3, with D hard to call. This CDR3 region has 11 residues. V lost 0 bases and J 9 bases, leaving 7 bases between the germline ends. Germline CDR1 and CDR2: DFQATT and SNEGSKA (reference sequence). The CDR3 loop is CSARDPETQYF. CDR3 DNA: TGCAGTGCTAGAGATCCGGAGACGCAGTATTTT.

The chain uses TRBV28 and TRBJ1-5, with D possibly TRBD1 on 5 matching bases. Germline V gene lookup returns CDR1 MDHEN and CDR2 SYDVKM. The CDR3 spans 15 residues. V shed 6 bases and J shed 2 bases, with 14 bases lying between them. The CDR3 reads CASRSRGKGNQPQHF. In DNA form, the CDR3 reads TGTGCCAGCAGGTCCCGGGGGAAAGGCAATCAGCCCCAGCATTTT.

The gene calls are TRBV4-2 and TRBJ2-7; D is undetermined. Germline V lookup: CDR1 LGHNA, CDR2 YNFKEQ. The CDR3 length is 15 residues. Between the trimmed V and J ends, which lost 4 bases and 0 bases, there was a span of 13 bases. CDR3 bases: TGTGCCAGCAGCCCGCCCAATCTCGGCTCCTACGAGCAGTACTTC. Its protein is CASSPPNLGSYEQYF.

The chain carries TRBV27 and TRBJ2-7; perhaps TRBD1 as D (5 bases). The germline V gene encodes CDR1 MNHEY and CDR2 SMNVEV (reference sequence). The CDR3 is 13 residues long. V lost 7 bases to trimming and J lost 2 bases, with 12 bases between them. The CDR3 is CASMNDSPYEQYF. CDR3 DNA: TGTGCCAGCATGAACGACAGTCCCTACGAGCAGTACTTC.

The J gene is TRBJ2-7, the V gene TRBV18, with D perhaps TRBD1 (5 bases). V shed 8 bases and J shed 2 bases, with 22 bases lying between them. The CDR3 runs to 16 residues. The germline V gene has CDR1 KGHSH and CDR2 LQKENI. The CDR3 loop reads CASRYKRQIYPYEQYF. CDR3 in DNA: TGTGCCAGCCGATATAAGAGACAGATTTACCCCTACGAGCAGTACTTC.

This clone was picked up one time. This chain links TRBV20-1 with TRBJ1-2; D not resolved. The CDR3 is 14 residues long. Trimming cost V 3 bases and J 1 base, with 12 bases left between them. CDR1 and CDR2 (germline): DFQATT, SNEGSKA (reference sequence). The CDR3 reads CSASAVQNNYGYTF. The CDR3 region has the DNA TGCAGTGCTAGTGCAGTGCAGAATAACTATGGCTACACCTTC.

The chain carries TRBV9 and TRBJ2-1, with 10 bases that match TRBD2. After removal of 3 bases from V and 10 bases from J, the junction contained 10 bases not matched to a gene. The CDR3 is 15 residues long. Germline V gene lookup returns CDR1 SGDLS and CDR2 YYNGEE. CDR3 sequence: CASSGQSGGATEQFF. DNA of the CDR3: TGTGCCAGCAGCGGACAGAGCGGGGGGGCCACGGAGCAGTTCTTC. The full variable domain, in which reference TRBV9 and TRBJ2-1 provide the parts outside the CDR3, is DSGVTQTPKHLITATGQRVTLRCSPRSGDLSVYWYQQSLDQGLQFLIQYYNGEERAKGNILERFSAQQFPDLHSELNLSSLELGDSALYFCASSGQSGGATEQFFGPGTRLTVL.

The chain couples TRBV29-1 to TRBJ1-2, with 8 bases that match TRBD1. CDR1 is SQVTM and CDR2 is ANQGSEA in the germline V gene. The V and J ends lost 2 bases and 6 bases, in that order; junction bases with no gene match: 5. The CDR3 consists of 13 residues. The CDR3 sequence: CSVEPQGEDGYTF. CDR3 DNA sequence: TGCAGCGTTGAACCACAGGGGGAGGATGGCTACACCTTC.

The chain employs TRBV2 and TRBJ1-1; tentative D call: TRBD1 (6 bases). The germline V and J ends were trimmed by 7 bases and 1 base, with 19 bases remaining between them. The CDR3 covers 16 residues. CDR1 is SNHLY and CDR2 is FYNNEI in the germline V gene. Written as DNA, the CDR3 is TGTGCCAGCAAACGGGGCCAGGGGTTAACGAACACTGAAGCTTTCTTT. Amino acids: CASKRGQGLTNTEAFF.